The 18 T cell receptor beta chains below all came from one sample that was sequenced in a study of T cell repertoires in cytomegalovirus infection. TCRdb ran MiXCR on the reads and lists one entry per CDR3 protein. The sample holds about 400,000 distinct CDR3 sequences; roughly 18% are singletons and the top ten take around 9.3%. Sequenced input: PBMCs. The receptors were gathered from a human donor in good health (CMV status not recorded). Some clones in this sample may be carry-over from other donors' samples.

In its sample, this clonotype was seen many times. The V gene is TRBV7-9, the J gene TRBJ2-3; D call uncertain. With 5 bases removed from V and 7 bases from J, the gap between germline ends came to 7 bases. There are 11 residues in the CDR3. Germline V gene lookup returns CDR1 SEHNR and CDR2 FQNEAQ (reference sequence). As DNA, the CDR3 is TGTGCCAGCAGCCCACGGAATACGCAGTATTTT. Protein: CASSPRNTQYF.

This chain connects TRBV11-2 to TRBJ2-3; a possible D gene is TRBD2 (5 bases). Germline-derived CDR1 and CDR2 are SGHAT and FQNNGV. Deletions cut 4 bases from V and 4 bases from J, with 9 bases between. This CDR3 region has 13 residues. CDR3 residues: CASSWRVSDTQYF. The CDR3 coding sequence is TGTGCCAGCAGCTGGCGGGTTTCAGATACGCAGTATTTT. Variable domain in full (rest from reference TRBV11-2 and TRBJ2-3): EAGVAQSPRYKIIEKRQSVAFWCNPISGHATLYWYQQILGQGPKLLIQFQNNGVVDDSQLPKDRFSAERLKGVDSTLKIQPAKLEDSAVYLCASSWRVSDTQYFGPGTRLTVL.

In this sample, this clonotype turned up a few times. Here the CDR3 reads CASRQGPMNTEAFF. DNA of the CDR3: TGTGCCAGCAGACAGGGTCCCATGAACACTGAAGCTTTCTTT. V and J are TRBV6-5 and TRBJ1-1; D perhaps matches TRBD1 (6 bases). The CDR3 runs 14 residues. Deletions cut 6 bases from V and 0 bases from J, with 11 bases between. Germline V gene sequence: CDR1 MNHEY, CDR2 SVGAGI.

The genes are TRBV5-6 and TRBJ2-7; 10 bases line up with TRBD2. The germline gives CDR1 SGHDT, CDR2 YYEEEE. The CDR3 covers 14 residues. With 7 bases clipped from V and 5 bases from J, the junction kept 9 bases outside the gene matches. As DNA, the CDR3 is TGTGCCAGCTATCTAGCGGGGGCCCGGAACGAGCAGTACTTC. This translates into CASYLAGARNEQYF.

This clonotype was seen ten or more times. This rearrangement joins TRBV12-3 or TRBV12-4 to TRBJ1-1, with D perhaps TRBD1 (5 bases). This CDR3 region has 14 residues. V gave up 3 bases and J gave up 0 bases, with 8 bases separating them. DNA for the CDR3: TGTGCCAGCAGTTTGTGGGGGGTGAACACTGAAGCTTTCTTT. This sequence encodes CASSLWGVNTEAFF.

This clonotype was observed at least ten times. The genes are TRBV7-2 and TRBJ2-3, with D tentatively TRBD1 or TRBD2 (5 bases each). The ends were cut back, 5 bases at V and 6 bases at J, with 24 bases in the middle. CDR1 is SGHTA and CDR2 is FQGNSA in the germline V gene. The CDR3 spans 17 residues. The CDR3 here is CASSPAGGGAPRDTQYF. CDR3 DNA sequence: TGTGCCAGCAGCCCCGCGGGTGGGGGAGCCCCGAGGGATACGCAGTATTTT.

The CDR3 region has the DNA TGTGCCAGCTCGCCCGACACCCTCGGGAACACTGAAGCTTTCTTT. Protein: CASSPDTLGNTEAFF. The J gene is TRBJ1-1, the V gene TRBV18, with D unclear. Looked up from germline, CDR1 is KGHSH and CDR2 is LQKENI. The V end lost 6 bases, the J end lost 1 base, and 15 bases lay between the germline ends. This CDR3 has 15 amino acids.

The sample holds a few counts of this clonotype. This chain links TRBV7-9 with TRBJ2-6; D is uncertain. Germline CDR1 SEHNR, CDR2 FQNEAQ (reference sequence). The CDR3 runs 12 residues. V lost 4 bases and J 6 bases, leaving 4 bases between the germline ends. The CDR3 sequence is CASSYSANVLTF. The CDR3 DNA reads as TGTGCCAGCAGCTATTCGGCCAACGTCCTGACTTTC. Looking up the rest from reference TRBV7-9 and TRBJ2-6 gives the full variable domain: DTGVSQNPRHKITKRGQNVTFRCDPISEHNRLYWYRQTLGQGPEFLTYFQNEAQLEKSRLLSDRFSAERPKGSFSTLEIQRTEQGDSAMYLCASSYSANVLTFGAGSRLTVL.

This chain links TRBV5-1 with TRBJ2-1; 7 positions match TRBD2. Germline V gives CDR1 SGHRS, CDR2 YFSETQ. CDR3 length equals 14 residues. V was pared by 0 bases and J by 8 bases, with 5 bases of the junction left unmatched. The CDR3 DNA follows: TGCGCCAGCAGCTTGGACGGGGGGATGGATGAGCAGTTCTTC. This translates into CASSLDGGMDEQFF.

This clonotype was counted between two and nine times. CDR3 in amino acids: CASSIASGINEQFF. The CDR3 DNA is TGTGCCAGTAGTATTGCTAGCGGCATAAATGAGCAGTTCTTC. The chain employs TRBV19 and TRBJ2-1, with 7 bases fitting TRBD2. This CDR3 spans 14 amino acids. J was trimmed by 7 bases and V by 3 bases; bases with no gene match: 6. The germline CDR1 and CDR2 sequences are LNHDA and SQIVND (reference sequence).

The table lists this clonotype with a few counts. The chain has TRBV6-6 and TRBJ1-1, with 9 positions matching TRBD1. The CDR3 has 17 amino acids. Germline V lookup: CDR1 MNHNY, CDR2 SVGAGI (reference sequence). Trimming cost V 6 bases and J 1 base; bases outside gene matches: 12. CDR3 protein: CASRFSGQGWPNTEAFF. The CDR3, as DNA: TGTGCCAGCAGATTTTCGGGACAGGGCTGGCCGAACACTGAAGCTTTCTTT.

This sequence joins TRBV15 and TRBJ2-3; 7 bases align to TRBD2. The CDR3 contains 13 residues. Trimming took 4 bases from V and 6 from J; bases not matched to a gene: 4. The germline CDR1 and CDR2 sequences are LNHNV and YYDKDF (reference sequence). The CDR3 DNA reads as TGTGCCACCAGCATTCGGGAGGTGGATACGCAGTATTTT. It specifies CATSIREVDTQYF.

The chain is built from TRBV4-3 and TRBJ1-4; D unresolved. The CDR3 is 14 amino acids. Germline CDR1 reads LGHNA; CDR2 reads YSLEER. V gave up 1 base and J gave up 5 bases, with 8 bases separating them. Here the CDR3 DNA reads TGCGCCAGCAGCCAAGGCCCTCGCAATGAAAAACTGTTTTTT. Amino acid sequence: CASSQGPRNEKLFF.

The sample holds a few counts of this clonotype. The V call is TRBV7-6, the J call TRBJ2-3, with a possible D match to TRBD1 (6 bases). The germline gives CDR1 SGHVS, CDR2 FNYEAQ. This CDR3 comprises 15 residues. V was cut by 2 bases and J by 4 bases, with 13 bases left in between. CDR3 DNA sequence: TGTGCCAGCAGCTTATTCTCGACAGGAGCAGATACGCAGTATTTT. Encoded protein: CASSLFSTGADTQYF.

This chain connects TRBV7-4 to TRBJ2-1; perhaps D is TRBD1 or TRBD2 (6 bases each). The length of the CDR3 is 11 residues. Per the germline V gene, CDR1 is SGHVT and CDR2 is SQSDAQ. The V end lost 7 bases, the J end lost 8 bases, and 9 bases lay between the germline ends. Here the CDR3 reads CASKRGDEQFF. In nucleotides, the CDR3 is TGTGCCAGCAAGAGGGGGGATGAGCAGTTCTTC.

This clonotype has a handful of counts. The rearrangement links TRBV12-5 to TRBJ1-1; 7 nucleotides align to TRBD1. There are 13 residues in the CDR3. Germline assignment: CDR1 LGHNT and CDR2 FRNRAP. V lost 1 base and J lost 8; bases outside the gene matches: 4. The CDR3 spells CASGLATGAEAFF. For the CDR3, the DNA is TGTGCTAGTGGTTTGGCAACAGGGGCGGAAGCTTTCTTT.

This clonotype was picked up a small number of times. This chain joins TRBV7-8 and TRBJ2-7; TRBD2 might be the D (5 bases). CDR3 length: 17 amino acids. Germline CDR1 is SGHVS and CDR2 is FQNEAQ. Trimming took 5 bases from V and 2 from J, leaving 22 bases between them. In DNA, the CDR3 is TGTGCCAGCAGCCCCCGCGGGTGGGCAGTAAACGCCTACGAGCAGTACTTC. It translates to CASSPRGWAVNAYEQYF.

The chain links TRBV5-4 to TRBJ1-6; TRBD1 matches at 8 bases. The germline gives CDR1 SGHNT, CDR2 YYREEE (reference sequence). The V segment lost 3 bases and the J segment 5 bases; nucleotides outside the gene matches: 7. This CDR3 region has 16 residues. The CDR3 reads CASSYPGTGNNSPLHF. The CDR3 DNA reads TGTGCCAGCAGCTATCCAGGGACAGGCAATAATTCACCCCTCCACTTT.